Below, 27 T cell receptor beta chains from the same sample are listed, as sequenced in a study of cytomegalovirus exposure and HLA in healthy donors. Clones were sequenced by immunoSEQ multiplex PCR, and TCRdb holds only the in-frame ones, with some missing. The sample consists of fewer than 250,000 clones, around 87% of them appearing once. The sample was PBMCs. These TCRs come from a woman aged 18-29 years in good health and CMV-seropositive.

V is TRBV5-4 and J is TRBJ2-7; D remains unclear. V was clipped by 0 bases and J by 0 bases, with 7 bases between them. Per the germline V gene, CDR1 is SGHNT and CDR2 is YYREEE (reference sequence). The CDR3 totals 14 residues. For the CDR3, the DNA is TGTGCCAGCAGCTTGGGAAGGAGCTCCTACGAGCAGTACTTC. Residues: CASSLGRSSYEQYF.

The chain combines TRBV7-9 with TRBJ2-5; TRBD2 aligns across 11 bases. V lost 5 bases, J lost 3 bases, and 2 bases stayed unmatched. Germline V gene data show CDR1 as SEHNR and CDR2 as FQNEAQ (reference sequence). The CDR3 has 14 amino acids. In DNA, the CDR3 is TGTGCCAGCAGCGTTAGCGGGGGGGAAGAGACCCAGTACTTC. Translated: CASSVSGGEETQYF.

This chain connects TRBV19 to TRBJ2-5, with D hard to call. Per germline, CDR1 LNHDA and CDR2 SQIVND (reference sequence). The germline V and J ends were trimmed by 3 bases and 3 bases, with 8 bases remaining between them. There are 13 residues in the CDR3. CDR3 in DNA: TGTGCCAGTAGTATCCAGGTCAAAGAGACCCAGTACTTC. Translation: CASSIQVKETQYF.

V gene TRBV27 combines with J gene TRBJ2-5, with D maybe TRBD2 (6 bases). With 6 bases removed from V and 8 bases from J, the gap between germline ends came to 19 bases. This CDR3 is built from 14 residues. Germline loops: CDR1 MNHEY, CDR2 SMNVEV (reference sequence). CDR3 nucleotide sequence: TGTGCCAGCAGCTTGAATGGAGGGCAGGGCACCCAGTACTTC. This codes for CASSLNGGQGTQYF.

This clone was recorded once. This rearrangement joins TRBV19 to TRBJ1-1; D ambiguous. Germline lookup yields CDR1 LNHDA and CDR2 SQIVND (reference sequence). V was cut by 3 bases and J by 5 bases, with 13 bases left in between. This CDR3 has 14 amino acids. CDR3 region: CASSMTGPGTEAFF. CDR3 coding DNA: TGTGCCAGTAGTATGACGGGCCCGGGAACTGAAGCTTTCTTT.

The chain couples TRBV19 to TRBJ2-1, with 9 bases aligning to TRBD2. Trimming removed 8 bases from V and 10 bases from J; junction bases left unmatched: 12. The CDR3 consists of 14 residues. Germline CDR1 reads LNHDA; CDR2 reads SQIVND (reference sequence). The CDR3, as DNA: TGTGCCAGTGGTTCTAGCGGGAAAGGCGGAGAGCAGTTCTTC. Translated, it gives CASGSSGKGGEQFF.

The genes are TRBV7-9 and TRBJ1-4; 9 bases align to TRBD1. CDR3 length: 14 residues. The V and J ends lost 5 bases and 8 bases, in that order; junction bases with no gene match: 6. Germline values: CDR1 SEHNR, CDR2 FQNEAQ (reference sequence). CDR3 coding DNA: TGTGCCAGCAGCCCCCGGACAGGGGAGGAAAAACTGTTTTTT. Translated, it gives CASSPRTGEEKLFF.

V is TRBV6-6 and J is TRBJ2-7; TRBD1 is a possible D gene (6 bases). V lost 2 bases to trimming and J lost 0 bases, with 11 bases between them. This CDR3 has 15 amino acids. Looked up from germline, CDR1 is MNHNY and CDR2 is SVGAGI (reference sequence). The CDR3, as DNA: TGTGCCAGCAGTTACGACAGGTTCAGCTCCTACGAGCAGTACTTC. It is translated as CASSYDRFSSYEQYF.

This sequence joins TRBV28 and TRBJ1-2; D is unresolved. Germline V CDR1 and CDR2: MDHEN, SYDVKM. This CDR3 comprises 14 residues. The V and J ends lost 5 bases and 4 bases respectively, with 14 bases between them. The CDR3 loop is CASSRGKTLYGYTF. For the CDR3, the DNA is TGTGCCAGCAGTAGAGGGAAAACCCTCTATGGCTACACCTTC.

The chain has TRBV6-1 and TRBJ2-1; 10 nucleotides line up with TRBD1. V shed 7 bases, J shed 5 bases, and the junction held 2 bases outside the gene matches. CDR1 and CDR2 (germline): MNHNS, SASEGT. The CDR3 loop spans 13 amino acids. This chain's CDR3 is CASKDRGNNEQFF. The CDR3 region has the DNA TGTGCCAGCAAGGACAGGGGGAACAATGAGCAGTTCTTC.

The CDR3 is CASSPGLARSYEQYF. The CDR3 region has the DNA TGTGCCAGCAGTCCCGGACTAGCGCGCAGCTACGAGCAGTACTTC. V gene TRBV27 combines with J gene TRBJ2-7, with 9 bases lining up with TRBD2. The germline CDR1 and CDR2 sequences are MNHEY and SMNVEV (reference sequence). V lost 5 bases to trimming and J lost 3 bases; unmatched junction nucleotides: 8. The CDR3 has 15 residues.

The CDR3: CASGPSGTNYNEQFF. In DNA, the CDR3 is TGTGCCAGCGGTCCTAGCGGGACAAACTACAATGAGCAGTTCTTC. The rearrangement joins TRBV6-5 to TRBJ2-1; 9 bases map to TRBD2. The CDR3 has 15 residues. The germline V gene has CDR1 MNHEY and CDR2 SVGAGI. V lost 8 bases and J lost 3; bases outside the gene matches: 8.

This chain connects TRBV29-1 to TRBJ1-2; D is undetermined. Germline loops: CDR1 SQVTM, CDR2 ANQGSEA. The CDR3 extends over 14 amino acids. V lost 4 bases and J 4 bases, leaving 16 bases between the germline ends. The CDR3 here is CSVGGLNAIYGYTF. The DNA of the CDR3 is TGCAGCGTTGGAGGGCTCAACGCGATCTATGGCTACACCTTC. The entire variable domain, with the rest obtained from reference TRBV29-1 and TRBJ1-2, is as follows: SAVISQKPSRDICQRGTSLTIQCQVDSQVTMMFWYRQQPGQSLTLIATANQGSEATYESGFVIDKFPISRPNLTFSTLTVSNMSPEDSSIYLCSVGGLNAIYGYTFGSGTRLTVV.

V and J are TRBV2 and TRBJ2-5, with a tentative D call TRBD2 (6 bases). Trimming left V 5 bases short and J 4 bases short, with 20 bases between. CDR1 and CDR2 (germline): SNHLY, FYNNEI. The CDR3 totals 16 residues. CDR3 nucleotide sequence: TGTGCCAGCAGTCCTCAGCTGATGGGAGCGGGAGAGACCCAGTACTTC. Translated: CASSPQLMGAGETQYF.

The CDR3 region has the DNA TGTGCCAGCAGCGTAGTCACCGCAGCAGATACGCAGTATTTT. This sequence encodes CASSVVTAADTQYF. This chain connects TRBV9 to TRBJ2-3, with D hard to call. V lost 0 bases and J lost 4, with 9 bases in between. Germline CDR1 SGDLS, CDR2 YYNGEE. The CDR3 extends over 14 amino acids. Variable domain in full (rest from reference TRBV9 and TRBJ2-3): DSGVTQTPKHLITATGQRVTLRCSPRSGDLSVYWYQQSLDQGLQFLIQYYNGEERAKGNILERFSAQQFPDLHSELNLSSLELGDSALYFCASSVVTAADTQYFGPGTRLTVL.

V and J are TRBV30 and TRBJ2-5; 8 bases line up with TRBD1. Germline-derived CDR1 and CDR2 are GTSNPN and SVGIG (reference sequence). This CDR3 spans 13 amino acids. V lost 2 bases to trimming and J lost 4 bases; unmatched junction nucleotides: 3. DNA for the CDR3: TGTGCCTGGAGTATTGGACAGGGAGAGACCCAGTACTTC. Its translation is CAWSIGQGETQYF.

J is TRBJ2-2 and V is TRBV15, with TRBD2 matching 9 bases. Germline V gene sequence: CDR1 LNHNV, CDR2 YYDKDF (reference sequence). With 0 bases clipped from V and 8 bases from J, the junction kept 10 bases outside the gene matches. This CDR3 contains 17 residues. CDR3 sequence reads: CATSREPSGVLEGELFF. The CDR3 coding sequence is TGTGCCACCAGCAGAGAGCCTAGCGGGGTCCTGGAAGGGGAGCTGTTTTTT.

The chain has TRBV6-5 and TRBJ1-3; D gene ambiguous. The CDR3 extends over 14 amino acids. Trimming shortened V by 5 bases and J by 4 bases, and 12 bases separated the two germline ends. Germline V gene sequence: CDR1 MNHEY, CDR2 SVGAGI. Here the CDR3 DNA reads TGTGCCAGCAGTCTGGGTTCGGGAGGAAACACCATATATTTT. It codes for CASSLGSGGNTIYF.

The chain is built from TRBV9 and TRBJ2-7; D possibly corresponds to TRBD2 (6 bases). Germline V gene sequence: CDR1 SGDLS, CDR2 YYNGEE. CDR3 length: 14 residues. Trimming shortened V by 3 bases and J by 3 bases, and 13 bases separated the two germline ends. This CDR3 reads CASSAGGEGYEQYF. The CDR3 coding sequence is TGTGCCAGCAGCGCCGGGGGTGAAGGCTACGAGCAGTACTTC.

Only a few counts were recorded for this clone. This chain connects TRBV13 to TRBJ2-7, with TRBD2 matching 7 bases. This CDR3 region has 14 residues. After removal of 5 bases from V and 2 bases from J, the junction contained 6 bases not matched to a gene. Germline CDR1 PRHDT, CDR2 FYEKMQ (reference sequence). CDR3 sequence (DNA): TGTGCCAGCAGCCCCCGGGAGGCCGCCTACGAGCAGTACTTC. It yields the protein CASSPREAAYEQYF.

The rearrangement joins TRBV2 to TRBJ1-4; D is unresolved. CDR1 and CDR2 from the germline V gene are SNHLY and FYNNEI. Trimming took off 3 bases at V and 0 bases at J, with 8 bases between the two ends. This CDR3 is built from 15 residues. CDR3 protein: CASSDFPATNEKLFF. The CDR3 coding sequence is TGTGCCAGCAGTGATTTCCCCGCAACTAATGAAAAACTGTTTTTT.

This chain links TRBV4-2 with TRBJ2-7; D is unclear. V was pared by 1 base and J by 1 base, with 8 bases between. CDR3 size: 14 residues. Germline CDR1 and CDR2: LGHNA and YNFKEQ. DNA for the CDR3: TGTGCCAGCAGCCAAGGGGCCGGATCCTACGAGCAGTACTTC. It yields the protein CASSQGAGSYEQYF.

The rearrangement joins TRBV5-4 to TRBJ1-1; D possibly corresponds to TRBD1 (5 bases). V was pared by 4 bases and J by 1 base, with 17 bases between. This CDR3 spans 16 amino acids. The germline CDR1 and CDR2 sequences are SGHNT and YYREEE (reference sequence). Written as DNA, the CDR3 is TGTGCCAGCAGCCGCGGGCAAACCGGGGGGAACACTGAAGCTTTCTTT. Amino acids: CASSRGQTGGNTEAFF. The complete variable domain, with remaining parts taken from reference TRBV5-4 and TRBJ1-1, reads ETGVTQSPTHLIKTRGQQVTLRCSSQSGHNTVSWYQQALGQGPQFIFQYYREEENGRGNFPPRFSGLQFPNYSSELNVNALELDDSALYLCASSRGQTGGNTEAFFGQGTRLTVV.

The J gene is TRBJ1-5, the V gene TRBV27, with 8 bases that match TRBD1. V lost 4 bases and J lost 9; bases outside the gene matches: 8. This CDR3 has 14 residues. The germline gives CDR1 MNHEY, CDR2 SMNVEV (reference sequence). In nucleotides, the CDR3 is TGTGCCAGCAGTTCTGGACAGGGCGTGGCGCCCCAGCATTTT. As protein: CASSSGQGVAPQHF.

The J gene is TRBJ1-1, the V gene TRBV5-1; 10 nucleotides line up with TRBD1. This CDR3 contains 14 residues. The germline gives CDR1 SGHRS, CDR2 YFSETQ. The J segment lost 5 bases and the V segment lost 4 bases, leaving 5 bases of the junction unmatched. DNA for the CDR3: TGCGCCAGCAGCGGGGACAGGGGTGGGACTGAAGCTTTCTTT. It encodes CASSGDRGGTEAFF.

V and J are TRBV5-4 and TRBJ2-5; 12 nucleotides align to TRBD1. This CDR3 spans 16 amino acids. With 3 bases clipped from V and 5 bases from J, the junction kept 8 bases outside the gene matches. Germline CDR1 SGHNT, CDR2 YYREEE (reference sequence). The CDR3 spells CASSSGQGARWETQYF. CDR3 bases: TGTGCCAGCAGCTCGGGACAGGGGGCTCGATGGGAGACCCAGTACTTC.

DNA for the CDR3: TGTGCCAGCAGCGTAGGAGTTTTCGGGGAGCAGTTCTTC. Its protein is CASSVGVFGEQFF. The V call is TRBV9, the J call TRBJ2-1; D gene ambiguous. Trimming cost V 0 bases and J 10 bases, with 11 bases left between them. CDR1 is SGDLS, CDR2 YYNGEE, per germline. This CDR3 is built from 13 residues.